The 27 T cell receptor beta chains presented below share a single source sample, sequenced in a study of T cells after yellow fever vaccination. TCRdb reprocessed the 5' RACE reads via MiXCR and lists one record per CDR3 protein. The sample shows roughly 340,000 distinct CDR3 sequences, almost 4% of them seen only once. This specimen consisted of PBMCs, obtained 5 days after the yellow fever booster vaccination. All receptors come from a man between 18 and 35 years old who received the YFV17D yellow fever vaccine.

V is TRBV6-2 or TRBV6-3 and J is TRBJ2-2, with D tentatively TRBD1 (5 bases). Germline CDR1 and CDR2: MNHEY and SVGEGT. This CDR3 is built from 16 residues. Trimming cost V 0 bases and J 0 bases, with 8 bases left between them. CDR3 sequence reads: CASSYSGHSNTGELFF. The CDR3 region has the DNA TGTGCCAGCAGTTACTCCGGACATTCGAACACCGGGGAGCTGTTTTTT.

V is TRBV18 and J is TRBJ2-7; unclear D gene. Germline CDR1 and CDR2: KGHSH and LQKENI. The CDR3 covers 14 residues. Trimming cost V 4 bases and J 4 bases, with 14 bases left between them. The CDR3 here is CASSRVVSDYEQYF. The DNA for the CDR3 is TGTGCCAGCTCACGAGTAGTGTCAGATTACGAGCAGTACTTC.

This clonotype was seen a handful of times. This sequence joins TRBV24-1 and TRBJ2-1; D may be TRBD1 (6 bases). The CDR3 length is 16 residues. Deletions cut 5 bases from V and 6 bases from J, with 19 bases between. The germline CDR1 and CDR2 sequences are KGHDR and SFDVKD. In DNA, the CDR3 is TGTGCCACCAGTGGGGGGCCCGGATTCGGGGTCAATGAGCAGTTCTTC. This translates into CATSGGPGFGVNEQFF.

This chain connects TRBV6-2 or TRBV6-3 to TRBJ1-6; D is unresolved. Germline CDR1 reads MNHEY; CDR2 reads SVGEGT. Trimming stripped 5 bases from V and 13 bases from J, with 9 bases between. There are 11 residues in the CDR3. CDR3 in DNA: TGTGCCAGCAGTCACGGGGTTCCCCTCCACTTT. Residues: CASSHGVPLHF.

This clonotype has just a few counts. The J gene is TRBJ2-5, the V gene TRBV2; no clear D. CDR3 length: 13 amino acids. Germline V lookup: CDR1 SNHLY, CDR2 FYNNEI. V was pared by 9 bases and J by 1 base, with 12 bases between. In DNA form, the CDR3 reads TGTGCCAGTATTGGAATAAGCCAAGAGACCCAGTACTTC. Its translation is CASIGISQETQYF.

This clonotype was observed at least ten times. The J gene is TRBJ1-6, the V gene TRBV5-1; weak D call: TRBD1 (6 bases). V lost 0 bases and J lost 5, with 6 bases in between. The CDR3 length is 14 residues. CDR1 SGHRS and CDR2 YFSETQ come from the germline V gene. For the CDR3, the DNA is TGCGCCAGCAGCTTGGGACAGGATAATTCACCCCTCCACTTT. Residues: CASSLGQDNSPLHF.

This clonotype appeared many times. The chain couples TRBV5-1 to TRBJ1-1; tentatively, D is TRBD1 (6 bases). Between the trimmed V and J ends, which lost 0 bases and 0 bases, there was a span of 6 bases. The CDR3 runs 14 residues. Germline assignment: CDR1 SGHRS and CDR2 YFSETQ. The chain's CDR3 is CASSLDRVNTEAFF. In nucleotides, the CDR3 is TGCGCCAGCAGCTTGGACAGGGTGAACACTGAAGCTTTCTTT.

A few counts support this clonotype. The chain employs TRBV12-3 or TRBV12-4 and TRBJ1-5; TRBD1 agrees at 8 bases. This CDR3 is 13 amino acids long. The trim removed 6 bases at V and 7 bases at J, leaving 5 bases unmatched. The CDR3 protein is CASSPAGGQPQHF. The CDR3 DNA reads as TGTGCCAGCAGCCCCGCAGGGGGCCAGCCCCAGCATTTT.

The chain joins TRBV4-1 to TRBJ1-2, with D unresolved. The CDR3 runs 15 residues. V lost 5 bases and J 4 bases, leaving 17 bases between the germline ends. Germline CDR1 reads MGHRA; CDR2 reads YSYEKL. CDR3 in amino acids: CASSKLGSGIYGYTF. The CDR3 region has the DNA TGCGCCAGCAGCAAACTGGGGTCGGGAATCTATGGCTACACCTTC.

This clonotype was counted a few times. The chain uses TRBV6-2 or TRBV6-3 and TRBJ2-1, with D perhaps matching TRBD2 (7 bases). Germline CDR1 reads MNHEY; CDR2 reads SVGEGT. V dropped 4 bases and J dropped 8 bases, with 21 bases sitting between them. This CDR3 contains 16 residues. The CDR3 bases are TGTGCCAGCAGTTCAGCTGACGGGGGGCCATTGGATGAGCAGTTCTTC. It codes for CASSSADGGPLDEQFF.

This clonotype was recorded many times. The DNA is left out, because the CDR3 cannot be placed on it with certainty; the CDR3 is given as TCRdb lists it. The chain joins TRBV19 to TRBJ2-2; TRBD1 is taken as the D call from the table, unchecked against the DNA. CDR1 and CDR2 (germline): LNHDA, SQIVND (reference sequence). Termini included, the CDR3 measures 15 amino acids. The CDR3 protein is CASTDAGFGAGELFF.

The chain recombines TRBV7-2 with TRBJ1-1; 7 positions match TRBD1. Losses at the gene ends were 8 bases for V and 1 base for J; bases not matched to a gene: 16. This CDR3 is 17 amino acids long. Germline CDR1 reads SGHTA; CDR2 reads FQGNSA. CDR3 in amino acids: CASAPLALRDRNTEAFF. The CDR3 nucleotides are TGTGCCAGCGCCCCGCTAGCCCTCCGGGACAGGAACACTGAAGCTTTCTTT. The whole variable domain, remainder taken from reference TRBV7-2 and TRBJ1-1, is GAGVSQSPSNKVTEKGKDVELRCDPISGHTALYWYRQSLGQGLEFLIYFQGNSAPDKSGLPSDRFSAERTGGSVSTLTIQRTQQEDSAVYLCASAPLALRDRNTEAFFGQGTRLTVV.

The chain joins TRBV6-1 to TRBJ1-5; 9 positions match TRBD1. Germline CDR1 is MNHNS and CDR2 is SASEGT. The CDR3 contains 15 residues. Trimming removed 10 bases from V and 2 bases from J; junction bases left unmatched: 9. The CDR3 coding sequence is TGTGCCATCCAAACCCGGGACAGGGGCAATCAGCCCCAGCATTTT. Residues: CAIQTRDRGNQPQHF.

This clonotype was recorded a few times. The chain links TRBV12-3 or TRBV12-4 to TRBJ1-1, with D uncertain. Trimming took 6 bases from V and 6 from J, leaving 11 bases between them. The CDR3 loop spans 12 amino acids. CDR3 sequence: CASSQFFSEAFF. In DNA, the CDR3 is TGTGCCAGCAGCCAGTTTTTCTCTGAAGCTTTCTTT.

This clonotype was counted ten times or more. The chain is built from TRBV5-1 and TRBJ1-5; TRBD1 matches 10 bases. CDR3 size: 20 residues. The V gene end was trimmed by 4 bases and the J gene end by 5 bases; junction bases not matched to a gene: 21. Germline CDR1 reads SGHRS; CDR2 reads YFSETQ. CDR3 amino acids: CASSGTLRDRGRGAYQPQHF. The CDR3 region has the DNA TGCGCCAGCAGCGGAACCCTCCGGGACAGGGGTCGGGGGGCCTATCAGCCCCAGCATTTT.

This clonotype was counted ten times or more. The chain is built from TRBV4-3 and TRBJ1-6; TRBD1 aligns across 8 bases. This CDR3 is built from 14 residues. Per germline, CDR1 LGHNA and CDR2 YSLEER. The V and J ends lost 3 bases and 10 bases, in that order; junction bases with no gene match: 5. The CDR3 sequence: CASSQTGVSSPLHF. CDR3 bases: TGCGCCAGCAGCCAGACAGGGGTATCCTCACCCCTCCACTTT.

This clonotype was recorded many times. This CDR3 reads CSVGNGGSYEQYF. The CDR3 nucleotides are TGCAGCGTTGGGAACGGGGGAAGCTACGAGCAGTACTTC. The chain recombines TRBV29-1 with TRBJ2-7; D is possibly TRBD2 (6 bases). The CDR3 runs to 13 residues. The V end lost 4 bases, the J end lost 3 bases, and 13 bases lay between the germline ends. CDR1 SQVTM and CDR2 ANQGSEA come from the germline V gene.

In this sample, this clonotype turned up a few times. This chain joins TRBV5-4 and TRBJ2-2, with 8 bases identical to TRBD1. The V gene's germline CDR1 is SGHNT and CDR2 YYREEE (reference sequence). Germline trimming cut 4 bases from V and 9 bases from J; bases unmatched to any gene: 8. This CDR3 is built from 14 residues. In DNA form, the CDR3 reads TGTGCCAGCAGCGAAGGACAGGGTCACCGGGAGCTGTTTTTT. This codes for CASSEGQGHRELFF.

This clonotype was counted ten times or more. The V call is TRBV10-3, the J call TRBJ2-2; D is perhaps TRBD1 (8 bases). V gave up 6 bases and J gave up 3 bases, with 14 bases separating them. In germline, CDR1 is ENHRY, CDR2 SYGVKD. CDR3 length: 15 amino acids. CDR3 loop: CAISRTGGDTGELFF. DNA for the CDR3: TGTGCCATCAGCCGAACAGGGGGGGACACCGGGGAGCTGTTTTTT.

This chain uses TRBV7-2 with TRBJ2-1, with 10 bases that match TRBD2. Trimming removed 4 bases from V and 4 bases from J; junction bases left unmatched: 7. Germline CDR1 and CDR2: SGHTA and FQGNSA. The CDR3 contains 16 residues. The chain's CDR3 is CASSSIAGGGYNEQFF. Written as DNA, the CDR3 is TGTGCCAGCAGCTCAATAGCGGGGGGCGGGTACAATGAGCAGTTCTTC.

The chain has TRBV21-1 and TRBJ1-2; TRBD1 is the table's D call, not checked against the DNA. TRBV21-1 is a recognized pseudogene. The length of the CDR3 is 14 residues. The CDR3 nucleotides are TGTGCCAGCAGCACCCACAGGGAAAACTATGGCTACACCTTC. Translated: CASSTHRENYGYTF.

The gene calls are TRBV7-2 and TRBJ2-3, with D maybe TRBD2 (5 bases). Per the germline V gene, CDR1 is SGHTA and CDR2 is FQGNSA. V lost 5 bases, J lost 4 bases, and 16 bases lay in between. CDR3 length equals 15 residues. The CDR3 sequence: CASSRMRAPADTQYF. CDR3 nucleotides: TGTGCCAGCAGCCGCATGAGGGCGCCGGCAGATACGCAGTATTTT.

J is TRBJ1-3 and V is TRBV12-3 or TRBV12-4, with a possible D match to TRBD1 (5 bases). The CDR3 has 14 amino acids. The germline V and J ends were trimmed by 7 bases and 4 bases, with 14 bases remaining between them. The CDR3 nucleotides read TGTGCCAGCAATAAAGGACACTTAGGAAACACCATATATTTT. This translates into CASNKGHLGNTIYF.

The chain recombines TRBV6-1 with TRBJ2-1, with D possibly matching TRBD1 (5 bases). V lost 1 base to trimming and J lost 4 bases, with 11 bases between them. CDR1 and CDR2 from the germline V gene are MNHNS and SASEGT. CDR3 length: 15 residues. This CDR3 is CASSEVGAVYNEQFF. Here the CDR3 DNA reads TGTGCCAGCAGTGAAGTTGGGGCAGTTTACAATGAGCAGTTCTTC.

The gene calls are TRBV2 and TRBJ1-2, with D perhaps TRBD1 (5 bases). The germline V gene encodes CDR1 SNHLY and CDR2 FYNNEI. V shed 3 bases and J shed 7 bases, with 12 bases lying between them. The CDR3 contains 13 residues. The CDR3 bases are TGTGCCAGCAGTGAGGGGGGGTTGAGTGGCTACACCTTC. Protein product: CASSEGGLSGYTF.

There are many counts of this clonotype. This sequence joins TRBV6-6 and TRBJ2-4; weak D call: TRBD2 (6 bases). Per the germline V gene, CDR1 is MNHNY and CDR2 is SVGAGI (reference sequence). Between the trimmed V and J ends, which lost 0 bases and 7 bases, there was a span of 10 bases. The CDR3 has 14 amino acids. The CDR3 nucleotides are TGTGCCAGCAGTTACTCGACTAGGGCGAACATTCAGTACTTC. It is translated as CASSYSTRANIQYF.

This clonotype was recorded a few times. CDR3 nucleotide sequence: TGTGCCAGCAGTTCCCCTCGCGGGGGGACCTACGAGCAGTACTTC. This sequence encodes CASSSPRGGTYEQYF. J is TRBJ2-7 and V is TRBV27; 8 bases match TRBD2. The ends lost 4 bases at V and 2 bases at J; junction bases unmatched: 7. This CDR3 spans 15 amino acids. CDR1 is MNHEY and CDR2 is SMNVEV in the germline V gene (reference sequence).